This TCR beta chain was identified during a study of neurological immune-mediated disorders (dated by TCRdb to about 2019). Some background on the complete study: Among the approximately 35 multiple sclerosis patients, approximately 30 had relapsing-remitting MS and 3 had secondary progressive MS. The study compared peripheral blood TCR-beta repertoires of HTLV-I-associated myelopathy (HAM/TSP) patients, multiple sclerosis patients and healthy controls using UMI-based sequencing. The roughly 99 TCR-beta libraries covered PBMC samples along with longitudinal samples, technical triplicates, and paired sorted CD4+ and CD8+ T-cell subsets. The cohort comprised 65 to 75 subjects: roughly 14 HAM/TSP patients, 34 multiple sclerosis patients and about 20 healthy controls.

At the junction V is shortened by 0 bases and J by 4 bases, with 13 bases in between. The CDR3 sequence holds 15 residues, the cysteine and phenylalanine included. CDR3 DNA only is kept here, 45 bases in frame from base 1. From the germline V gene, CDR1 is SGHRS and CDR2 is YFSETQ. The study at large found these results: In phylogenetic analysis, the repertoires of 18 of 34 MS patients grouped into a cluster of related CDR3 sequences, which suggests a possible signature at the repertoire level. Expanded clones from different subjects shared no identical CDR3 amino acid sequences, which suggests that TCR-beta repertoires were private in all groups. TCR clonal expansion was greatest in HAM/TSP patients and smallest in MS patients, who ranked below even healthy controls. The MS cluster was not associated with any clinical or MRI features, and the authors stated that larger cohorts are needed.

Libraries from unsorted PBMCs were made from 2 million PBMCs kept in RNAlater at -80 degrees C until RNA extraction. Multiple sclerosis patients were enrolled in a US clinical protocol under which disease progression was evaluated by magnetic resonance imaging. Peripheral blood was subjected to Ficoll-Hypaque density gradient centrifugation to isolate PBMCs, which were then cryopreserved in liquid nitrogen. This clonotype was picked up many times. Its recognized antigen is unknown. The input lacks base qualities; no much larger clone sits a single base away. cDNA was synthesized by template-switch 5'RACE using a primer carrying a 10-nucleotide random unique molecular identifier by which each TCR transcript was tagged. Every sequencing run covered 15-18 subjects and yielded more than 170 million TCR-beta sequences. The RNeasy kit was used to extract total RNA. The KAPA Real-time Library Amplification kit was used to amplify TCR-beta VDJ regions with primers targeting the TCR constant region and the 5'RACE anchor. Sample indexes and Illumina adaptors were added in a first PCR, after which library yield was increased in a second PCR. After Ampure bead purification, the roughly 650 bp TCR product was size-selected on a 2% E-gel SizeSelection system. Before pooling, library quality was assessed on a Bioanalyzer, concentration was determined with Qubit, and library quantification was performed with the Kapa Library Quantification kit. An Illumina HiSeq 2500 sequenced the libraries paired-end 2 x 150 bp. To increase sequence diversity, roughly 24-32% phiX was spiked into each library pool. As for the authors' bioinformatics: Quality-filtered reads were processed with the UMI-based MiGEC pipeline, which removed over 80% of raw TCR sequences during error correction. VDJ genes were aligned to IMGT germline references, and clonotypes were defined by unique CDR3 amino acid sequence plus V-J genes. VDJtools evaluated clonal expansion, Shannon diversity and CDR3 relatedness (CalcPairwiseDistances, ClusterSamples); CLCbio workbench built phylogenetic trees. Using coefficient-of-variation modelling across technical triplicates, the study counted a clone as expanded if it had at least 8 unique UMIs. TCRdb reprocessing: public reads trimmed at Q25 with fastp, clones called with MiXCR, in-frame beta chains kept. Merged by CDR3 protein, the rows form single entries marked with the most common genes and DNA. TCRdb's processing, not the authors' own work, is the source of the V and J calls. In this sample the table shows some 66,000 distinct CDR3 sequences, roughly 4% of which occur a single time. The ten largest clones capture more than 2.5% of the sample.

Sequenced: PBMCs. The chain was built from TRBV5-1 and TRBJ1-1; TRBD1 is a possible D gene, resting on 5 matching bases. The origin of this receptor is a man aged 50 to 59 with multiple sclerosis. CDR3 protein: CASSLGGTSSTEAFF. The sequenced DNA: TGCGCCAGCAGCTTGGGGGGGACCTCTAGCACTGAAGCTTTCTTT.